The source of this T cell receptor beta chain is a study of Tregs in tolerant kidney transplant recipients. Produced via immunoSEQ multiplex PCR; TCRdb's table is partial and in-frame only. The top ten clones hold approximately 1.5% of a sample with 95,000 or so clones, 93% of them seen once. Recipients received nonmyeloablative bone marrow transplants from related graft donors, with transient mixed chimerism. Germline assignment: CDR1 SGDLS and CDR2 YYNGEE. After removal of 0 bases from V and 3 bases from J, the junction contained 10 bases not matched to a gene. CDR3 length equals 18 residues. V gene TRBV9 combines with J gene TRBJ2-2; TRBD2 agrees at 8 bases. This sequence originates from a human patient who received a combined kidney and bone marrow transplant. Some T cells may be supplied by the graft donor. The source material was CD4+ T cells from blood (PBMCs), sampled 12 months after the transplant. The CDR3 DNA is TGTGCCAGCAGCGTAGACCCGGGGGGGGTGATGGACACCGGGGAGCTGTTTTTT. It encodes CASSVDPGGVMDTGELFF. The full variable domain, with the rest looked up from reference TRBV9 and TRBJ2-2, is DSGVTQTPKHLITATGQRVTLRCSPRSGDLSVYWYQQSLDQGLQFLIQYYNGEERAKGNILERFSAQQFPDLHSELNLSSLELGDSALYFCASSVDPGGVMDTGELFFGEGSRLTVL.